Here is one TCR beta chain with its context. What it binds is not known. This specimen belongs to a study of T cell responses to AZD1222 COVID-19 vaccine. Study-wide results and caveats: Regions 160-218 and 743-854 held dominance among vaccine-associated CD4 TCRs, which spanned spike. Reportedly, nearly half of unique spike TCRs recognized epitopes outside B.1.351/B.1.1.7 mutations.

Profiling relied on immunoSEQ multiplex PCR, and the TCRdb table lists in-frame clones only, not all of them. The repertoire holds around 84,000 clones, with 80% to 90% as singletons. The sequence came from an adult who received the AZD1222 COVID-19 vaccine. Sequenced material: peripheral blood, taken 28 days after the second AZD1222 dose.

CDR3 sequence reads: CATREGSSNYGYTF. CDR3 DNA: TGTGCCACCAGGGAGGGATCATCGAACTATGGCTACACCTTC. This chain links TRBV10-3 with TRBJ1-2; D is possibly TRBD1 (5 bases). Germline CDR1 and CDR2: ENHRY and SYGVKD. V dropped 10 bases and J dropped 2 bases, with 17 bases sitting between them. CDR3 size: 14 residues.